Shown below are 4 T cell receptor beta chains from a single sample sequenced in a study of identical twins. One entry per CDR3 protein, called by TCRdb with MiXCR from the 5' RACE reads. There are approximately 260,000 distinct CDR3 sequences in the sample; about 14% occur only once, and under 9.5% lies in the top ten. The material sequenced was memory (CD45RO+) T cells sorted from blood. All receptors come from a woman younger than 30 in good health.

The rearrangement links TRBV11-2 to TRBJ2-2, with 13 bases lining up with TRBD2. From germline, CDR1 is SGHAT and CDR2 FQNNGV. V was pared by 6 bases and J by 1 base, with 8 bases of the junction left unmatched. The CDR3 consists of 18 residues. The CDR3 spells CASRGPGTSGMNTGELFF. DNA of the CDR3: TGTGCCAGCAGGGGCCCCGGGACTAGCGGGATGAACACCGGGGAGCTGTTTTTT.

This clonotype was counted many times. V usage is TRBV5-1 and J usage is TRBJ2-1, with TRBD1 matching over 10 bases. The CDR3 has 12 residues. Germline-derived CDR1 and CDR2 are SGHRS and YFSETQ. Unmatched junction bases numbered 8, after V lost 4 bases and J lost 16 bases. This CDR3 is CASSREGQGTFF. CDR3 sequence (DNA): TGCGCCAGCAGCCGGGAGGGACAGGGGACCTTCTTC.

This rearrangement joins TRBV9 to TRBJ2-3; 8 nucleotides agree with TRBD2. The germline gives CDR1 SGDLS, CDR2 YYNGEE. The CDR3 sequence is 17 residues long. The trim removed 3 bases at V and 3 bases at J, leaving 12 bases unmatched. The CDR3 nucleotides are TGTGCCAGCAGCGCCAAGGGGACTAGTAGTTTGACAGATACGCAGTATTTT. Its translation is CASSAKGTSSLTDTQYF.

This rearrangement joins TRBV7-2 to TRBJ2-7; 8 nucleotides agree with TRBD2. The junction had 15 bases not matched to a gene; V was cut back by 5 bases and J by 6 bases. The length of the CDR3 is 16 residues. Germline CDR1 is SGHTA and CDR2 is FQGNSA. CDR3 sequence: CASSHASQREYSEQYF. The CDR3 DNA reads as TGTGCCAGCAGCCACGCCAGCCAGCGGGAGTATAGCGAGCAGTACTTC.